The next 30 T cell receptor beta chains were all read from a single sample in a study of blood T cells in healthy people across ages. Using a J-beta primer mix together with a sample-barcoded 5' primer, a second PCR was run for 7 to 11 cycles. Each CDR3 protein gets one entry after TCRdb re-called the 5' RACE reads with MiXCR. The sample carries hundreds of thousands of distinct CDR3 sequences, roughly 49% recorded once. Sample: blood. The receptors stem from a woman in her fifties or sixties in good health.

Written as DNA, the CDR3 is TGTGCCAGCAGTTCAATTTGGGGAAACTATGGCTACACCTTC. It specifies CASSSIWGNYGYTF. The V call is TRBV28, the J call TRBJ1-2; D gene unclear. The length of the CDR3 is 14 residues. The V and J ends lost 4 bases and 2 bases respectively, with 11 bases between them. The germline V gene has CDR1 MDHEN and CDR2 SYDVKM.

This chain connects TRBV27 to TRBJ1-1; D may be TRBD1 (5 bases). This CDR3 is built from 15 residues. Trimming cost V 3 bases and J 4 bases, with 15 bases left between them. Germline V gene data show CDR1 as MNHEY and CDR2 as SMNVEV (reference sequence). CDR3 protein: CASSLGVGGSTEAFF. CDR3 in DNA: TGTGCCAGCAGTTTGGGCGTCGGGGGGAGCACTGAAGCTTTCTTT.

This clonotype came up once. The junction departs from germline at one end; a sequencing error may be responsible. CDR3 sequence: CASSQVARGQKEHYDYTF. The CDR3 coding sequence is TGTGCCAGCAGCCAAGTGGCCAGGGGGCAGAAGGAACACTATGACTACACCTTC. The gene calls are TRBV3-1 and TRBJ1-2; 8 nucleotides line up with TRBD1. The CDR3 is 18 amino acids. The germline V gene has CDR1 LGHDT and CDR2 YNNKEL (reference sequence).

The gene calls are TRBV6-2 or TRBV6-3 and TRBJ2-7, with TRBD1 matching 7 bases. This CDR3 region has 11 residues. V trimming: 6 bases; J trimming: 6 bases; junction bases outside the gene matches: 2. Germline lookup yields CDR1 MNHEY and CDR2 SVGEGT. The CDR3 reads CASRQGFEQYF. DNA of the CDR3: TGTGCCAGCAGACAGGGGTTCGAGCAGTACTTC.

This clonotype was observed a handful of times. The chain recombines TRBV27 with TRBJ2-7, with D possibly being TRBD2 (6 bases). Trimming removed 7 bases at V and 0 bases at J, with 16 bases between. Germline V gene lookup returns CDR1 MNHEY and CDR2 SMNVEV (reference sequence). The CDR3 runs 15 residues. The CDR3 sequence: CASTPAGAGSYEQYF. The CDR3 DNA reads as TGTGCCAGCACCCCAGCGGGCGCCGGCTCCTACGAGCAGTACTTC.

This sequence joins TRBV11-2 and TRBJ1-6; tentatively, D is TRBD1 (5 bases). This CDR3 spans 14 amino acids. Per germline, CDR1 SGHAT and CDR2 FQNNGV. Trimming removed 5 bases from V and 0 bases from J, with 5 bases in between. The CDR3 DNA is TGTGCCAGCAGCGACAGCTCCTATAATTCACCCCTCCACTTT. Translation gives CASSDSSYNSPLHF.

This clonotype has more than one count but fewer than ten. This chain uses TRBV2 with TRBJ2-3; maybe TRBD1 (5 bases). The CDR3 extends over 12 amino acids. Germline assignment: CDR1 SNHLY and CDR2 FYNNEI. V lost 7 bases to trimming and J lost 6 bases, with 11 bases between them. The CDR3 DNA follows: TGTGCCAGCATAGGGGATGCGGATACGCAGTATTTT. It is translated as CASIGDADTQYF.

The rearrangement links TRBV12-3 or TRBV12-4 to TRBJ2-5; either TRBD1 or TRBD2 may supply D (6 bases each). The CDR3 contains 14 residues. V was trimmed by 2 bases and J by 3 bases, leaving 10 bases between them. In DNA form, the CDR3 reads TGTGCCAGCAGTTTATGGGGGGCAAAAGAGACCCAGTACTTC. Amino acids: CASSLWGAKETQYF.

This chain links TRBV3-1 with TRBJ2-7, with D uncertain. V was clipped by 0 bases and J by 7 bases, with 16 bases between them. Germline V lookup: CDR1 LGHDT, CDR2 YNNKEL (reference sequence). This CDR3 has 15 residues. The CDR3, as DNA: TGTGCCAGCAGCCAAGAGGGCCTTTCCATCAATGAGCAGTACTTC. It encodes CASSQEGLSINEQYF.

The CDR3 spells CSAGTTKPYEQYF. CDR3 sequence (DNA): TGCAGCGCTGGGACGACCAAGCCCTACGAGCAGTACTTC. The chain employs TRBV29-1 and TRBJ2-7; D assignment may be TRBD1 or TRBD2 (5 bases each). The length of the CDR3 is 13 residues. From germline, CDR1 is SQVTM and CDR2 ANQGSEA. The germline V and J ends were trimmed by 7 bases and 2 bases, with 15 bases remaining between them.

This sequence joins TRBV4-3 and TRBJ2-1; D possibly corresponds to TRBD1 (5 bases). Germline loops: CDR1 LGHNA, CDR2 YSLEER. The CDR3 runs 15 residues. V was clipped by 0 bases and J by 3 bases, with 9 bases between them. The CDR3: CASSQDSGIYNEQFF. As DNA, the CDR3 is TGCGCCAGCAGCCAAGATTCAGGGATCTACAATGAGCAGTTCTTC.

This clonotype was counted between two and nine times. This sequence joins TRBV7-2 and TRBJ2-1; 11 bases fit TRBD1. Germline CDR1 and CDR2: SGHTA and FQGNSA. The V gene end was trimmed by 2 bases and the J gene end by 7 bases; junction bases not matched to a gene: 7. The CDR3 runs 16 residues. The CDR3 is CASSLISRDRGNEQFF. In nucleotides, the CDR3 is TGTGCCAGCAGCTTAATTTCTAGGGACAGGGGGAATGAGCAGTTCTTC. Together with reference TRBV7-2 and TRBJ2-1, the CDR3 gives the full variable domain: GAGVSQSPSNKVTEKGKDVELRCDPISGHTALYWYRQSLGQGLEFLIYFQGNSAPDKSGLPSDRFSAERTGGSVSTLTIQRTQQEDSAVYLCASSLISRDRGNEQFFGPGTRLTVL.

The gene calls are TRBV3-1 and TRBJ1-1; D gene unclear. The CDR3 covers 14 residues. The ends were cut back, 2 bases at V and 5 bases at J, with 12 bases in the middle. Germline loops: CDR1 LGHDT, CDR2 YNNKEL (reference sequence). This chain's CDR3 is CASSQWALRTEAFF. For the CDR3, the DNA is TGTGCCAGCAGCCAATGGGCACTGAGGACTGAAGCTTTCTTT. Combining the CDR3 with reference TRBV3-1 and TRBJ1-1 gives the whole variable domain DTAVSQTPKYLVTQMGNDKSIKCEQNLGHDTMYWYKQDSKKFLKIMFSYNNKELIINETVPNRFSPKSPDKAHLNLHINSLELGDSAVYFCASSQWALRTEAFFGQGTRLTVV.

The V and J genes are TRBV20-1 and TRBJ2-3; the D call may be TRBD1 or TRBD2 (5 bases each). Germline V CDR1 and CDR2: DFQATT, SNEGSKA (reference sequence). Trimming cost V 6 bases and J 1 base, with 11 bases left between them. CDR3 length: 13 residues. The CDR3 DNA follows: TGCAGTGCACGGCCGGGGCGCACAGATACGCAGTATTTT. This sequence encodes CSARPGRTDTQYF.

J is TRBJ2-7 and V is TRBV5-1; maybe TRBD1 (6 bases). The CDR3 length is 15 residues. CDR1 and CDR2 (germline): SGHRS, YFSETQ. The V end lost 4 bases, the J end lost 0 bases, and 14 bases lay between the germline ends. The CDR3: CASSKVGGHSYEQYF. DNA for the CDR3: TGCGCCAGCAGCAAAGTAGGGGGACACTCCTACGAGCAGTACTTC.

The genes are TRBV28 and TRBJ1-2, with 7 bases fitting TRBD1. V trimming: 4 bases; J trimming: 3 bases; junction bases outside the gene matches: 8. CDR1 is MDHEN and CDR2 is SYDVKM in the germline V gene. The CDR3 runs 15 residues. The CDR3 bases are TGTGCCAGCAGTTCCTCGACAGGGCATTACTATGGCTACACCTTC. It specifies CASSSSTGHYYGYTF.

In this sample, this clonotype turned up a few times. In nucleotides, the CDR3 is TGTGCCAGCAGCGCCCAGGGACAGGGGAAAGAAAAACTGTTTTTT. As protein: CASSAQGQGKEKLFF. The rearrangement uses TRBV9 and TRBJ1-4, with 10 bases fitting TRBD1. Trimming removed 3 bases from V and 8 bases from J; junction bases left unmatched: 7. The CDR3 runs 15 residues. The germline V gene has CDR1 SGDLS and CDR2 YYNGEE.

This clonotype was counted only a few times. The chain links TRBV4-1 to TRBJ2-3, with D hard to call. Germline V gene lookup returns CDR1 MGHRA and CDR2 YSYEKL. The ends were cut back, 0 bases at V and 4 bases at J, with 8 bases in the middle. There are 14 residues in the CDR3. CDR3 coding DNA: TGCGCCAGCAGCCAAGAAAGTTTCTCAGATACGCAGTATTTT. Translating gives CASSQESFSDTQYF.

Details on this clonotype: This may be a read error: a much more frequent sequence differs by one nucleotide. The chain employs TRBV7-2 and TRBJ1-4; D remains unclear. Germline CDR1 reads SGHTA; CDR2 reads FQGNSA. The CDR3 is 14 residues long. Here the CDR3 DNA reads TGTGCCGGCAGCTTGCGGTCGGGGTCCGAAAAACTGTTTTTT. As protein: CAGSLRSGSEKLFF.

This chain uses TRBV20-1 with TRBJ1-2, with D hard to call. The CDR3 contains 13 residues. CDR1 and CDR2 from the germline V gene are DFQATT and SNEGSKA (reference sequence). Trimming removed 3 bases at V and 3 bases at J, with 11 bases between. CDR3 sequence: CSASPGYDYGYTF. The CDR3 DNA reads TGCAGTGCTAGTCCGGGGTACGACTATGGCTACACCTTC.

The gene calls are TRBV4-3 and TRBJ2-2, with TRBD2 matching over 7 bases. There are 14 residues in the CDR3. V lost 4 bases to trimming and J lost 7 bases; unmatched junction nucleotides: 6. CDR1 LGHNA and CDR2 YSLEER come from the germline V gene. CDR3 nucleotides: TGCGCCAGCAGCCTTGCTAGCGGAAACGGGGAGCTGTTTTTT. Protein: CASSLASGNGELFF.

This clonotype was seen more than once but under ten times. The J gene is TRBJ2-7, the V gene TRBV2, with a weak D call TRBD2 (6 bases). The germline gives CDR1 SNHLY, CDR2 FYNNEI. The ends were cut back, 6 bases at V and 7 bases at J, with 16 bases in the middle. This CDR3 comprises 13 residues. In DNA, the CDR3 is TGTGCCAGCAGGGCCGGGGGATTAGGGGAGCAGTACTTC. This translates into CASRAGGLGEQYF.

The chain carries TRBV5-4 and TRBJ2-2; 10 bases map to TRBD2. The CDR3 has 16 residues. Germline CDR1 is SGHNT and CDR2 is YYREEE (reference sequence). The trim removed 4 bases at V and 2 bases at J, leaving 5 bases unmatched. DNA of the CDR3: TGTGCCAGCAGCGCCGGACTAGCGGCAAACACCGGGGAGCTGTTTTTT. Amino acid sequence: CASSAGLAANTGELFF.

This clonotype was picked up a small number of times. The chain recombines TRBV6-5 with TRBJ2-5; the D is unclear. The CDR3 is 16 residues long. The V gene's germline CDR1 is MNHEY and CDR2 SVGAGI. Trimming took off 10 bases at V and 3 bases at J, with 24 bases between the two ends. The CDR3 DNA follows: TGTGCCACCCGAGGACGGTATGGCCCGACAAAAGAGACCCAGTACTTC. Its translation: CATRGRYGPTKETQYF.

This clonotype has only one observation. The chain carries TRBV20-1 and TRBJ2-7; 7 nucleotides match TRBD2. Germline V CDR1 and CDR2: DFQATT, SNEGSKA (reference sequence). Trimming cost V 6 bases and J 2 bases; bases outside gene matches: 13. CDR3 length: 15 amino acids. CDR3 sequence reads: CSAGGTRVGAYEQYF. CDR3 in DNA: TGCAGTGCGGGGGGGACTCGGGTCGGGGCCTACGAGCAGTACTTC.

This rearrangement joins TRBV28 to TRBJ2-7, with D perhaps being TRBD1 or TRBD2 (5 bases each). From germline, CDR1 is MDHEN and CDR2 SYDVKM. This CDR3 has 14 amino acids. Trimming took off 5 bases at V and 5 bases at J, with 16 bases between the two ends. The CDR3 coding sequence is TGTGCCAGCAGTCCCCCGGGGCGTACCGACGAGCAGTACTTC. The encoded protein is CASSPPGRTDEQYF.

This clonotype was seen only a few times. The chain has TRBV20-1 and TRBJ1-1, with D perhaps TRBD1 (5 bases). This CDR3 is 15 amino acids long. Germline-derived CDR1 and CDR2 are DFQATT and SNEGSKA (reference sequence). V lost 0 bases to trimming and J lost 5 bases, with 16 bases between them. The CDR3 loop is CSARDPPRGGTEAFF. In DNA, the CDR3 is TGCAGTGCTAGAGATCCTCCGAGGGGAGGTACTGAAGCTTTCTTT.

This clonotype was observed a handful of times. This chain links TRBV5-1 with TRBJ2-7; the D is unclear. Germline loops: CDR1 SGHRS, CDR2 YFSETQ. This CDR3 is 15 amino acids long. With 4 bases removed from V and 0 bases from J, the gap between germline ends came to 14 bases. In DNA form, the CDR3 reads TGCGCCAGCAGCCATGGCCCGTCGACCTCCTACGAGCAGTACTTC. It codes for CASSHGPSTSYEQYF. Filled out from reference TRBV5-1 and TRBJ2-7, the complete variable domain reads KAGVTQTPRYLIKTRGQQVTLSCSPISGHRSVSWYQQTPGQGLQFLFEYFSETQRNKGNFPGRFSGRQFSNSRSEMNVSTLELGDSALYLCASSHGPSTSYEQYFGPGTRLTVT.

V gene TRBV20-1 combines with J gene TRBJ1-2; D gene uncertain. V was trimmed by 6 bases and J by 0 bases, leaving 11 bases between them. Per the germline V gene, CDR1 is DFQATT and CDR2 is SNEGSKA (reference sequence). This CDR3 has 13 residues. The CDR3 DNA is TGCAGTGCCCCGGGCCGAGCTAACTATGGCTACACCTTC. It yields the protein CSAPGRANYGYTF.

The genes are TRBV7-2 and TRBJ2-4, with TRBD1 matching 9 bases. The end of the DNA is better explained by TRBJ2-7, so the J call may be wrong. CDR1 is SGHTA and CDR2 is FQGNSA in the germline V gene. This CDR3 contains 16 residues. The CDR3: CASSWDRDVLTYEQYF. The CDR3 region has the DNA TGTGCCAGCAGCTGGGACAGGGATGTCCTTACCTACGAGCAGTACTTC.